This T cell receptor beta chain was observed in a study of T-cell reconstitution after alpha-beta-depleted transplantation in children. CDR1 is SGHTA, CDR2 FQGTGA, per germline. This CDR3 comprises 15 residues. V dropped 2 bases and J dropped 4 bases, with 14 bases sitting between them. Preparation of the TCRbeta library was carried out with unique molecular identifiers. One entry per CDR3 protein results from TCRdb running MiXCR on the PCR reads. The sample holds about 980,000 distinct CDR3 sequences, around 30% seen once. The source was PBMCs, mostly from graft donor cells, collected 360 days after TCRalphabeta/CD19-depleted stem cell transplant. The TCR comes from a boy younger than two who had a stem cell transplant for SCID, so the T cells may come from the graft donor. V and J are TRBV7-3 and TRBJ2-5; D gene uncertain. The CDR3 loop reads CASSLRGETRETQYF. The CDR3 bases are TGTGCCAGCAGCTTACGTGGAGAAACAAGAGAGACCCAGTACTTC.